A selection of T cell receptor beta chains follows, all from one sample in a study of OX40 agonist ivuxolimab in advanced cancers. The repertoire was sequenced with immunoSEQ multiplex PCR; TCRdb's copy has only in-frame clones and lacks some. Here the sample spans tens of thousands of clones, approximately 86% being singletons. The sequencing here drew on CD4+ or CD8+ T cells sorted from blood, taken in a trial of the OX40 agonist ivuxolimab. The receptors come from an adult with an advanced solid tumor such as melanoma, head and neck, liver or kidney cancer. Each CDR3 is given with its conserved first and last residue.

>15|TRBV5-1|TRBJ1-1
CASSPAAPMNTEAFF
>16|TRBV21-1|TRBJ2-7
CASSKRRAGGAYEQYF
>16|TRBV6-1|TRBJ1-5
CASSDIQTQVFRPQHF
>14|TRBV5-1|TRBJ2-1
CASSLVQSYNEQFF
>15|TRBV5-6|TRBJ1-1
CASSFGVGMNTEAFF
>14|TRBV27|TRBJ2-7
CASSSGQGKYEQYF
>16|TRBV6-5|TRBJ2-7
CASSYSSAGQHYEQYF
>14|TRBV6-4|TRBJ2-1
CASSARTVGNEQFF
>18|TRBV5-4|TRBJ1-1
CASSQEGQGSVMNTEAFF
>14|TRBV7-2|TRBJ2-5
CASSLGTGAETQYF
>14|TRBV7-2|TRBJ2-5
CASSFFGWGETQYF
>14|TRBV7-9|TRBJ1-5
CASSSRTGNQPQHF
>13|TRBV2|TRBJ1-5
CASRGTGSQPQHF
>18|TRBV4-1|.
CASSQINFLGGSSYEQYF
>12|TRBV10-1|TRBJ2-7
CASSDSGREQYF
>14|TRBV5-5|TRBJ2-7
CASSLAGGGDEQYF
>15|TRBV6-1|TRBJ1-5
CASSLRIHSNQPQHF
>13|TRBV4-2|TRBJ2-2
CASSQGEPGELFF
>14|TRBV9|TRBJ1-2
CASSRGGGWVGYTF
>16|TRBV5-1|TRBJ2-3
CASSLVGSSSADTQYF
>17|TRBV7-8|TRBJ1-3
CASSFKGGGSSGNTIYF
>14|TRBV11-2|TRBJ2-2
CASNGQVNTGELFF
>13|TRBV5-6|TRBJ1-2
CASSFKGSYGYTF
>15|TRBV6-6|TRBJ1-5
CASSYENRVGQPQHF
>15|TRBV19|TRBJ2-7
CASSIGPGAGYEQYF
>15|TRBV5-4|TRBJ2-7
CASSGGGRSSYEQYF
>15|TRBV11-2|TRBJ2-1
CASSQPGTGVDEQFF
>15|TRBV11-2|TRBJ2-7
CASSLNLDRGSEQYF
>14|TRBV2|TRBJ1-1
CASSEGSRNTEAFF
>16|TRBV10-1|TRBJ2-7
CASSPLAGGPWDEQYF
>19|TRBV5-8|TRBJ2-6
CASSSYLQGFDSGANVLTF
>15|TRBV19|TRBJ2-5
CASTFSGRVRETQYF
>14|TRBV5-6|.
CASGTGESSYEQYF
>14|TRBV6-5|TRBJ2-1
CASMGGGLYNEQFF
>19|TRBV7-8|TRBJ1-4
CASSPYRFRTGVPNEKLFF
>14|TRBV9|TRBJ2-3
CASSVWGAGDTQYF
>13|TRBV5-1|TRBJ2-5
CASSFGGRETQYF
>16|TRBV18|TRBJ2-1
CASSPLSQGGGNEQFF
>12|TRBV11-2|TRBJ2-3
CASSEGGSAQYF
>13|TRBV6-5|TRBJ1-2
CASSYLQHYGYTF
>17|TRBV7-9|TRBJ2-1
CASSFPAQGLPYNEQFF
>14|TRBV2|TRBJ2-7
CASSVDRGVNEQYF
>13|TRBV13|TRBJ1-1
CASSLREDTEAFF
>17|TRBV19|TRBJ1-4
CASSIRGQGYIGEKLFF
>15|TRBV28|TRBJ1-3
CASSLSGSSGNTIYF
>15|TRBV7-8|TRBJ2-7
CASSRNTQGTYEQYF
>15|TRBV30|TRBJ1-2
CAWSVFLTGVDGYTF
>12|TRBV5-5|TRBJ2-7
CASTGTAFEQYF
>15|TRBV7-9|TRBJ2-1
CASSLANGSSNEQFF
>14|TRBV7-3|TRBJ2-3
CASSPRLGTDTQYF
>14|TRBV5-4|TRBJ2-1
CASRGLGAYNEQFF
>14|TRBV6-5|TRBJ1-5
CASRRGQPNQPQHF
>11|TRBV19|TRBJ2-1
CASSIWGREFF
>14|TRBV5-4|TRBJ1-2
CASSLGQSNYGYTF
>14|TRBV7-9|TRBJ2-7
CAIGGSGGAHEQYF
>12|TRBV5-1|TRBJ2-3
CASSRPADTQYF
>14|TRBV11-2|TRBJ1-1
CASSRDRLNTEAFF
>17|TRBV11-2|TRBJ2-1
CASSLRVAGGQYNEQFF
>13|TRBV2|TRBJ2-1
CASGNGEDNEQFF